This T cell receptor (beta chain) emerged from a study of beta chain features in type 1 diabetes. This clone was observed a handful of times. Trimming left V 2 bases short and J 2 bases short, with 10 bases between. This CDR3 has 14 amino acids. Germline loops: CDR1 MNHEY, CDR2 SVGAGI. Every bit of the isolated RNA underwent reverse transcription, so sequencing read expressed TCRB transcripts. Generated by immunoSEQ multiplex PCR, the TCRdb table keeps only in-frame clones and is missing some. The sample has 900,000 or so clones, about a sixth seen once. CD45RO/CCR7/CD25/CD127/CD95/CD27 sorting isolated CD4+ naive, central memory, regulatory and stem cell-like memory cells.

The V and J genes are TRBV6-5 and TRBJ2-7; D possibly corresponds to TRBD1 (5 bases). This sequence originates from a woman between 18 and 30 years old in good health. The sample taken for sequencing was naive CD4+ T cells from blood. The CDR3 nucleotides are TGTGCCAGCAGTTACATGGGCAGGGCCTACGAGCAGTACTTC. It codes for CASSYMGRAYEQYF.